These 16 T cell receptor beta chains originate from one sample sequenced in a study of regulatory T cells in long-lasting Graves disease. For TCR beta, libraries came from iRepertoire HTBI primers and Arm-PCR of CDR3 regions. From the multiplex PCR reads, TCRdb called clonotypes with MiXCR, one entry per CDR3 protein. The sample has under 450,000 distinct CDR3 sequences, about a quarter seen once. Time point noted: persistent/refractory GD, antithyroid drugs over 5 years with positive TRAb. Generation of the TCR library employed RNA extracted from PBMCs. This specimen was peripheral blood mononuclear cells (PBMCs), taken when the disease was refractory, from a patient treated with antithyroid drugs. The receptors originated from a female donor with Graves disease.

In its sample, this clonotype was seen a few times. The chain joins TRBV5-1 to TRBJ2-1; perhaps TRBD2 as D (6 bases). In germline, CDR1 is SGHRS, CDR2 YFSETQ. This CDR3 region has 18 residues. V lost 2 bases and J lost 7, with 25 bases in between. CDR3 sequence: CASSFGSGSSVYPNEQFF. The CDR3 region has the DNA TGCGCCAGCAGCTTTGGTTCCGGGAGCTCCGTCTACCCTAATGAGCAGTTCTTC.

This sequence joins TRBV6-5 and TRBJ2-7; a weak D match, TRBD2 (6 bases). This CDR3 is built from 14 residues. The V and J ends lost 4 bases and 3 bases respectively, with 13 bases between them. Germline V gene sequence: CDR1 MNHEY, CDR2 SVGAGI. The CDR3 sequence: CASSFTSPDYEQYF. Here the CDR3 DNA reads TGTGCCAGCAGTTTCACTAGCCCCGACTACGAGCAGTACTTC.

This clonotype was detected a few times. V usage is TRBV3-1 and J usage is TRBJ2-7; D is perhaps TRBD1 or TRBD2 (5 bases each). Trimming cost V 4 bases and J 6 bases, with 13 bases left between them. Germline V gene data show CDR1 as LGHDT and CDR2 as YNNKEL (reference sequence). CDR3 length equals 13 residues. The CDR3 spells CASSRDQPSEQYF. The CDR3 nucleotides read TGTGCCAGCAGCCGGGACCAACCCAGCGAGCAGTACTTC.

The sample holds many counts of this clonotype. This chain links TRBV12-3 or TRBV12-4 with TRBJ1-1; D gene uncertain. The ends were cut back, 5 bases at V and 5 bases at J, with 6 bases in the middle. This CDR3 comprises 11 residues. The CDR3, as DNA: TGTGCCAGCAGTCCTCTGACTGAAGCTTTCTTT. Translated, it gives CASSPLTEAFF.

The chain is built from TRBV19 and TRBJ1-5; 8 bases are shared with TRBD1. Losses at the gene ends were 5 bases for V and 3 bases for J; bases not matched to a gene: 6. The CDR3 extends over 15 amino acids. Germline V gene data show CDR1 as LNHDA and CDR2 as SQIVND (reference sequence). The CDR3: CASSLTGAINQPQHF. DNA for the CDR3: TGTGCCAGTAGTCTGACAGGGGCCATCAATCAGCCCCAGCATTTT. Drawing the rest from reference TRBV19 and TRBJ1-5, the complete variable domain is DGGITQSPKYLFRKEGQNVTLSCEQNLNHDAMYWYRQDPGQGLRLIYYSQIVNDFQKGDIAEGYSVSREKKESFPLTVTSAQKNPTAFYLCASSLTGAINQPQHFGDGTRLSIL.

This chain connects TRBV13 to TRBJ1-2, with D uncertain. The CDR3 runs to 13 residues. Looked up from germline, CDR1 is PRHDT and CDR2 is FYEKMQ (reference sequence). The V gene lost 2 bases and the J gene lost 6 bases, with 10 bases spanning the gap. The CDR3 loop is CASSLQSVHGYTF. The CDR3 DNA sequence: TGTGCCAGCAGCTTACAGTCAGTACATGGCTACACCTTC.

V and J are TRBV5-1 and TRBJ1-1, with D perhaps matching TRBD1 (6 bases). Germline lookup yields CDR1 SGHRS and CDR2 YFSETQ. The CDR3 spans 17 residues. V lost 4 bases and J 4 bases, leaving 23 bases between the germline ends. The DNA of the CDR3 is TGCGCCAGCAGCCTCTATAAACTACAGGGAGGGGGCACTGAAGCTTTCTTT. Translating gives CASSLYKLQGGGTEAFF.

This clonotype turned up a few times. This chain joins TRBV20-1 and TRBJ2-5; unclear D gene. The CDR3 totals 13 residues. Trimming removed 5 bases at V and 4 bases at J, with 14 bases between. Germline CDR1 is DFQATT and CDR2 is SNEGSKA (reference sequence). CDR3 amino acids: CSAPPRATETQYF. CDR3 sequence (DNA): TGCAGTGCTCCACCCCGGGCAACAGAGACCCAGTACTTC.

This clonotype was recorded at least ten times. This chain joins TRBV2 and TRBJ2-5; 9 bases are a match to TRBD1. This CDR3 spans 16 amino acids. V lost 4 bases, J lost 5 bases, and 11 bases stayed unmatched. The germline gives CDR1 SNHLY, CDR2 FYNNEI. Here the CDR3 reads CASSGNSGTGLETQYF. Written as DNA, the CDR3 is TGTGCCAGCAGTGGAAACTCCGGGACAGGGTTGGAGACCCAGTACTTC.

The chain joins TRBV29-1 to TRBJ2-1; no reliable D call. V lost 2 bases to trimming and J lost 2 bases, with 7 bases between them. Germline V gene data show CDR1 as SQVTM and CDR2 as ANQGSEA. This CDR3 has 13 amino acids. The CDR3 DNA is TGCAGCGTTGAACGTAGAGCCTACAATGAGCAGTTCTTC. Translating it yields CSVERRAYNEQFF.

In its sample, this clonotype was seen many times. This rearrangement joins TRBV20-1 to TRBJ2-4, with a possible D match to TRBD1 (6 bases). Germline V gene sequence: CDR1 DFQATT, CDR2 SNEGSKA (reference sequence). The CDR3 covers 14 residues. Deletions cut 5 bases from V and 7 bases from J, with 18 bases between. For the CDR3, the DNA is TGCAGTGCTGGCCTGAGACAGGAAGTGAACATTCAGTACTTC. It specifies CSAGLRQEVNIQYF.

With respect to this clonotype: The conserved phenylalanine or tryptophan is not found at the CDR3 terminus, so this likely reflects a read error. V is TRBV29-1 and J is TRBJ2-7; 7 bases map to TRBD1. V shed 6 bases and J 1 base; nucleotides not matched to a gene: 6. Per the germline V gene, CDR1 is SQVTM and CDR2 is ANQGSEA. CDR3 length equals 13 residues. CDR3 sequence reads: CSVAGTASYEQYS. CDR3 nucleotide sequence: TGCAGCGTCGCCGGGACAGCGTCCTACGAGCAGTACTCC.

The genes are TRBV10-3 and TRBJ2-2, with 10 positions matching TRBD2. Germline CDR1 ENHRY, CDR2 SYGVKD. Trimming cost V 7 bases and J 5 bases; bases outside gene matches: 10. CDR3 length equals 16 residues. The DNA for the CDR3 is TGTGCCATCACCGGTCGACTAGCGGGTTTAACCGGGGAGCTGTTTTTT. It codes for CAITGRLAGLTGELFF.

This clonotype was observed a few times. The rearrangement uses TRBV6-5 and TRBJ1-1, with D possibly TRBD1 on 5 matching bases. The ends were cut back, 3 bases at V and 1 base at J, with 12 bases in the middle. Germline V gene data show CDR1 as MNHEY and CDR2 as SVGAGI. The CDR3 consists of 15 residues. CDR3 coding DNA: TGTGCCAGCAGTTATTGGGGCAGGGAGAACACTGAAGCTTTCTTT. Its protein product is CASSYWGRENTEAFF.

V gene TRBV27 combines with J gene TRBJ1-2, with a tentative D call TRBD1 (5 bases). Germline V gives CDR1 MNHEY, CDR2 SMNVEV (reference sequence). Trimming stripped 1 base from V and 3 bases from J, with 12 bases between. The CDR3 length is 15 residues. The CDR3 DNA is TGTGCCAGCAGTTTATGGGGCCCCGGGGACTATGGCTACACCTTC. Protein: CASSLWGPGDYGYTF.

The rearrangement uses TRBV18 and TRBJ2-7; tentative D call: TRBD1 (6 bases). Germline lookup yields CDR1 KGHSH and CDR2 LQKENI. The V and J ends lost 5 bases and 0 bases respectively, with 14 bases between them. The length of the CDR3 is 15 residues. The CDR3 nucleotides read TGTGCCAGCTCAAGAAGAAAGGGGGACTCCTACGAGCAGTACTTC. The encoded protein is CASSRRKGDSYEQYF.